Below, 16 T cell receptor beta chains from the same sample are listed, as sequenced in a study of tumor-infiltrating lymphocytes in localized non-small cell lung cancer. Sequenced by immunoSEQ multiplex PCR; TCRdb stores in-frame clones only, minus some. The table lists around 16,000 clones, roughly 79% of them singletons. Sequenced: lung tumor tissue. The origin of the receptors is a human donor with non-small cell lung cancer.

The chain recombines TRBV4-1 with TRBJ2-7; 7 nucleotides agree with TRBD1. CDR3 size: 15 residues. Germline V lookup: CDR1 MGHRA, CDR2 YSYEKL. The ends lost 4 bases at V and 2 bases at J; junction bases unmatched: 8. The CDR3 here is CASSRGTALPYEQYF. CDR3 DNA: TGCGCCAGCAGCCGTGGGACAGCCTTACCCTACGAGCAGTACTTC.

The chain employs TRBV7-6 and TRBJ1-3; D may be TRBD1 (5 bases). V lost 5 bases to trimming and J lost 4 bases, with 15 bases between them. CDR1 is SGHVS and CDR2 is FNYEAQ in the germline V gene. The CDR3 loop spans 15 amino acids. The CDR3 nucleotides are TGTGCCAGCAGCCCCTTGGGGGGGTACGGAAACACCATATATTTT. As protein: CASSPLGGYGNTIYF. Variable domain in full (rest from reference TRBV7-6 and TRBJ1-3): GAGVSQSPRYKVTKRGQDVALRCDPISGHVSLYWYRQALGQGPEFLTYFNYEAQQDKSGLPNDRFSAERPEGSISTLTIQRTEQRDSAMYRCASSPLGGYGNTIYFGEGSWLTVV.

This clone was detected a few times. V and J are TRBV25-1 and TRBJ1-4; 7 bases line up with TRBD1. Germline-derived CDR1 and CDR2 are MGHDK and SYGVNS. Germline trimming cut 4 bases from V and 8 bases from J; bases unmatched to any gene: 10. The CDR3 is 15 residues long. CDR3: CASSAHRGIGEKLFF. CDR3 bases: TGTGCCAGCAGTGCCCACAGGGGAATTGGAGAAAAACTGTTTTTT.

This clone is medium-sized within its sample. The chain uses TRBV29-1 and TRBJ2-1, with 9 bases matching TRBD2. The length of the CDR3 is 14 residues. CDR1 is SQVTM, CDR2 ANQGSEA, per germline. V shed 6 bases and J 3 bases; nucleotides not matched to a gene: 6. CDR3 residues: CSVRTSVIYNEQFF. DNA of the CDR3: TGCAGCGTCAGGACTAGCGTGATCTACAATGAGCAGTTCTTC.

The genes are TRBV4-1 and TRBJ1-6; D possibly corresponds to TRBD1 (6 bases). Germline V CDR1 and CDR2: MGHRA, YSYEKL. This CDR3 has 17 residues. Trimming shortened V by 0 bases and J by 0 bases, and 9 bases separated the two germline ends. CDR3 DNA sequence: TGCGCCAGCAGCCAAGAACGGACAGTCTCCTATAATTCACCCCTCCACTTT. It is translated as CASSQERTVSYNSPLHF.

This clone has only one observation. This sequence joins TRBV7-2 and TRBJ2-3; D could derive from TRBD1 or TRBD2 (5 bases each). The CDR3 length is 14 residues. The germline V and J ends were trimmed by 1 base and 4 bases, with 9 bases remaining between them. Germline lookup yields CDR1 SGHTA and CDR2 FQGNSA. The CDR3 spells CASSLVGASDTQYF. CDR3 DNA sequence: TGTGCCAGCAGCTTAGTCGGGGCCTCAGATACGCAGTATTTT.

The gene calls are TRBV4-2 and TRBJ2-3; 13 nucleotides agree with TRBD2. CDR3 length: 21 residues. Germline loops: CDR1 LGHNA, CDR2 YNFKEQ. V lost 4 bases to trimming and J lost 4 bases; unmatched junction nucleotides: 20. The CDR3 protein is CASSLPGLAGDGSHVPDTQYF. Here the CDR3 DNA reads TGTGCCAGCAGCCTCCCCGGACTAGCGGGGGATGGTTCTCATGTCCCAGATACGCAGTATTTT.

V usage is TRBV10-2 and J usage is TRBJ2-5; 10 nucleotides match TRBD1. Trimming cost V 1 base and J 6 bases; bases outside gene matches: 2. Looked up from germline, CDR1 is WSHSY and CDR2 is SAAADI. There are 14 residues in the CDR3. The chain's CDR3 is CASSEWDRGQTQYF. CDR3 DNA: TGCGCCAGCAGTGAGTGGGACAGGGGACAGACCCAGTACTTC.

V is TRBV7-8 and J is TRBJ2-5, with D uncertain. The DNA matches TRBJ2-7 better at its end, which makes the J call doubtful. Germline assignment: CDR1 SGHVS and CDR2 FQNEAQ. The length of the CDR3 is 15 residues. The CDR3 is CASSSQVRIPYEQYF. The CDR3 DNA reads TGTGCCAGCAGCTCCCAAGTCAGGATCCCCTACGAGCAGTACTTC.

V and J are TRBV10-3 and TRBJ2-5, with D unresolved. This CDR3 has 12 amino acids. Germline V gene data show CDR1 as ENHRY and CDR2 as SYGVKD. V was pared by 3 bases and J by 7 bases, with 9 bases between. In DNA, the CDR3 is TGTGCCATCAGTGAAGGTCCTGGGACCCAGTACTTC. Translation: CAISEGPGTQYF.

The chain links TRBV5-5 to TRBJ1-5; D is unclear. Looked up from germline, CDR1 is SGHKS and CDR2 is YYEKEE (reference sequence). CDR3 size: 15 residues. Trimming shortened V by 0 bases and J by 5 bases, and 12 bases separated the two germline ends. The CDR3 sequence: CASSLEFGEYQPQHF. Written as DNA, the CDR3 is TGTGCCAGCAGCTTGGAATTCGGGGAGTATCAGCCCCAGCATTTT.

DNA for the CDR3: TGTGCCAGCAGCCAAGACATCACCGGGGACAGGCGAACCTACGAGCAGTACTTC. Protein sequence: CASSQDITGDRRTYEQYF. The V call is TRBV4-2, the J call TRBJ2-7, with TRBD1 matching 8 bases. Germline CDR1 is LGHNA and CDR2 is YNFKEQ. The CDR3 length is 18 residues. With 0 bases clipped from V and 2 bases from J, the junction kept 12 bases outside the gene matches.

The chain uses TRBV7-9 and TRBJ2-6; D not certain. The CDR3 extends over 14 amino acids. Trimming pared 2 bases from V and 0 bases from J, leaving 2 bases between. Germline CDR1 reads SEHNR; CDR2 reads FQNEAQ (reference sequence). The CDR3, as DNA: TGTGCCAGCAGCTTAACCTCTGGGGCCAACGTCCTGACTTTC. Residues: CASSLTSGANVLTF.

The V and J genes are TRBV6-1 and TRBJ1-1; D is undetermined. V was clipped by 4 bases and J by 1 base, with 16 bases between them. Germline-derived CDR1 and CDR2 are MNHNS and SASEGT. The CDR3 length is 16 residues. DNA of the CDR3: TGTGCCAGCAGTGCCTGGCTTTTTGGAGCGAACACTGAAGCTTTCTTT. It codes for CASSAWLFGANTEAFF.

The J gene is TRBJ1-5, the V gene TRBV4-1, with 8 bases identical to TRBD1. CDR1 and CDR2 from the germline V gene are MGHRA and YSYEKL. The CDR3 has 17 amino acids. With 3 bases clipped from V and 6 bases from J, the junction kept 13 bases outside the gene matches. CDR3 region: CASSQSGQGVWGQPQHF. CDR3 DNA sequence: TGCGCCAGCAGCCAGTCAGGACAGGGCGTTTGGGGTCAGCCCCAGCATTTT.

This clone was recorded a few times. This chain joins TRBV5-3 and TRBJ2-3; no definite D call. TRBV5-3 is identified as an open reading frame with a role that is uncertain. CDR3 size: 13 residues. V was clipped by 3 bases and J by 2 bases, with 7 bases between them. The CDR3, as DNA: TGTGCCAGAAGCTACCGGGTCACAGATACGCAGTATTTT. It yields the protein CARSYRVTDTQYF.